The 25 T cell receptor beta chains listed next were all sequenced from one sample in a study of blood T cell repertoires in COVID-19. Produced via immunoSEQ multiplex PCR; TCRdb's table is partial and in-frame only. The table records 200,000 to 300,000 clones, approximately 84% of them present only once. Input material: peripheral blood. The receptors shown here come from a woman between 25 and 40 years old who had recovered from COVID-19.

This sequence joins TRBV20-1 and TRBJ1-4, with D perhaps matching TRBD1 (5 bases). Trimming took off 3 bases at V and 3 bases at J, with 11 bases between the two ends. This CDR3 region has 14 residues. Germline CDR1 is DFQATT and CDR2 is SNEGSKA (reference sequence). The DNA of the CDR3 is TGCAGTGCTAGTCAAGGGGAAGCTAATGAAAAACTGTTTTTT. Translation: CSASQGEANEKLFF.

V gene TRBV4-3 combines with J gene TRBJ1-1; weak D call: TRBD1 (6 bases). The CDR3 extends over 13 amino acids. Germline V lookup: CDR1 LGHNA, CDR2 YSLEER. V was shortened by 5 bases and J by 6 bases, with 13 bases between the two germline ends. CDR3 protein: CASSETGTSEAFF. Here the CDR3 DNA reads TGCGCCAGCAGCGAAACAGGGACGTCTGAAGCTTTCTTT.

This chain uses TRBV10-3 with TRBJ2-1; D is possibly TRBD2 (5 bases). The V and J ends lost 4 bases and 9 bases respectively, with 13 bases between them. In germline, CDR1 is ENHRY, CDR2 SYGVKD. The CDR3 spans 13 residues. In DNA, the CDR3 is TGTGCCATCAGTGGTCGGGGTGAGACTGAGCAGTTCTTC. This sequence encodes CAISGRGETEQFF.

The chain uses TRBV6-5 and TRBJ2-2; possible D gene TRBD2, 6 bases. The CDR3 runs 13 residues. Trimming removed 2 bases at V and 6 bases at J, with 7 bases between. CDR1 and CDR2 (germline): MNHEY, SVGAGI. CDR3 region: CASSYGGAGELFF. The CDR3 DNA reads TGTGCCAGCAGTTACGGAGGGGCCGGGGAGCTGTTTTTT.

V gene TRBV5-1 combines with J gene TRBJ2-2; weak D call: TRBD2 (5 bases). Germline assignment: CDR1 SGHRS and CDR2 YFSETQ. The V end lost 4 bases, the J end lost 3 bases, and 19 bases lay between the germline ends. The CDR3 extends over 17 amino acids. The DNA of the CDR3 is TGCGCCAGCAGCCCCTGGGCCCGCCAGGAGGACACCGGGGAGCTGTTTTTT. Its translation: CASSPWARQEDTGELFF.

This clone was counted only a few times. The genes are TRBV4-1 and TRBJ1-1, with 7 bases identical to TRBD1. CDR1 is MGHRA and CDR2 is YSYEKL in the germline V gene. With 3 bases clipped from V and 1 base from J, the junction kept 8 bases outside the gene matches. This CDR3 region has 16 residues. DNA of the CDR3: TGCGCCAGCAGCCACTTTTCAGGGGGGACGAACACTGAAGCTTTCTTT. This gives the protein CASSHFSGGTNTEAFF.

This chain uses TRBV12-3 or TRBV12-4 with TRBJ1-1; D gene unclear. Trimming removed 0 bases from V and 3 bases from J, with 5 bases in between. CDR3 size: 13 residues. The chain's CDR3 is CASSLASYTEAFF. CDR3 coding DNA: TGTGCCAGCAGTTTAGCGTCGTACACTGAAGCTTTCTTT.

V is TRBV19 and J is TRBJ2-7, with 12 bases aligning to TRBD2. The trim removed 3 bases at V and 2 bases at J, leaving 8 bases unmatched. Germline V gene sequence: CDR1 LNHDA, CDR2 SQIVND (reference sequence). The CDR3 runs to 17 residues. CDR3 protein: CASSIGPLAGGPYEQYF. The CDR3 DNA sequence: TGTGCCAGTAGTATTGGACCCCTAGCGGGGGGGCCCTACGAGCAGTACTTC.

The CDR3 DNA reads TGTGCCAGCAGCGTAGCTGCAGGGAACTATGGCTACACCTTC. This sequence encodes CASSVAAGNYGYTF. The chain is built from TRBV9 and TRBJ1-2; TRBD1 is a possible D gene (5 bases). The CDR3 totals 14 residues. V gave up 0 bases and J gave up 2 bases, with 8 bases separating them. Per germline, CDR1 SGDLS and CDR2 YYNGEE.

V gene TRBV5-5 combines with J gene TRBJ1-2, with 10 bases matching TRBD1. CDR3 length equals 17 residues. Germline V lookup: CDR1 SGHKS, CDR2 YYEKEE (reference sequence). Trimming removed 1 base from V and 8 bases from J; junction bases left unmatched: 14. CDR3 DNA: TGTGCCAGCAGCTTGCTGCGGGACAGGGGCCCCGAAGAAGGCTACACCTTC. Its translation is CASSLLRDRGPEEGYTF. Supplemented by reference TRBV5-5 and TRBJ1-2, the full variable domain reads DAGVTQSPTHLIKTRGQQVTLRCSPISGHKSVSWYQQVLGQGPQFIFQYYEKEERGRGNFPDRFSARQFPNYSSELNVNALLLGDSALYLCASSLLRDRGPEEGYTFGSGTRLTVV.

The genes are TRBV4-3 and TRBJ2-2; 8 bases agree with TRBD2. The CDR3 is 16 residues long. Losses at the gene ends were 0 bases for V and 4 bases for J; bases not matched to a gene: 4. CDR1 and CDR2 (germline): LGHNA, YSLEER. CDR3 sequence: CASSQDGGGLTGELFF. In DNA, the CDR3 is TGCGCCAGCAGCCAAGACGGGGGGGGCCTCACCGGGGAGCTGTTTTTT.

This rearrangement joins TRBV7-8 to TRBJ2-7; maybe TRBD1 (6 bases). Germline V lookup: CDR1 SGHVS, CDR2 FQNEAQ. The CDR3 spans 16 residues. The V gene lost 4 bases and the J gene lost 5 bases, with 21 bases spanning the gap. CDR3 DNA: TGTGCCAGCAGCTACAGACAGGAAAGTGTAGTAAACGAGCAGTACTTC. This encodes CASSYRQESVVNEQYF.

The chain employs TRBV9 and TRBJ1-2; D may be TRBD1 (6 bases). The CDR3 consists of 16 residues. V shed 0 bases and J shed 0 bases, with 12 bases lying between them. In germline, CDR1 is SGDLS, CDR2 YYNGEE. The CDR3 nucleotides read TGTGCCAGCAGCGTAGGGGGACAACTAACTAACTATGGCTACACCTTC. It encodes CASSVGGQLTNYGYTF.

The chain joins TRBV28 to TRBJ1-1; D not resolved. The CDR3 consists of 11 residues. V shed 5 bases and J shed 10 bases, with 11 bases lying between them. CDR1 and CDR2 from the germline V gene are MDHEN and SYDVKM. CDR3 nucleotide sequence: TGTGCCAGCAGTCCCCCCCCAGGAGCTTTCTTT. It specifies CASSPPPGAFF.

The V call is TRBV6-4, the J call TRBJ1-1, with 8 nucleotides matching TRBD1. The CDR3 contains 20 residues. The germline V gene encodes CDR1 MRHNA and CDR2 SNTAGT. With 4 bases clipped from V and 4 bases from J, the junction kept 23 bases outside the gene matches. The CDR3 protein is CASSVDLPGGDPEVGTEAFF. CDR3 DNA sequence: TGTGCCAGCAGTGTCGACCTCCCAGGGGGCGATCCAGAGGTGGGCACTGAAGCTTTCTTT.

This chain connects TRBV20-1 to TRBJ2-7, with 7 bases identical to TRBD2. V lost 3 bases and J lost 3; bases outside the gene matches: 8. This CDR3 has 14 residues. Germline CDR1 is DFQATT and CDR2 is SNEGSKA (reference sequence). Here the CDR3 reads CSASRPGGFYEQYF. The CDR3 DNA follows: TGCAGTGCTAGTCGGCCGGGGGGATTCTACGAGCAGTACTTC.

DNA for the CDR3: TGCGCCAGCAGCTGGGGACAGCTGAACACTGAAGCTTTCTTT. It is translated as CASSWGQLNTEAFF. The chain joins TRBV5-1 to TRBJ1-1, with 7 bases that match TRBD1. CDR3 length: 14 amino acids. The trim removed 3 bases at V and 0 bases at J, leaving 2 bases unmatched. The germline V gene encodes CDR1 SGHRS and CDR2 YFSETQ.

This chain links TRBV2 with TRBJ1-6; TRBD1 is a possible D gene (6 bases). Germline values: CDR1 SNHLY, CDR2 FYNNEI. The CDR3 extends over 15 amino acids. V was clipped by 3 bases and J by 10 bases, with 16 bases between them. The CDR3 DNA reads as TGTGCCAGCAGTGACGTAGTACAGGGTGGGTCACCCCTCCACTTT. It yields the protein CASSDVVQGGSPLHF.

The rearrangement links TRBV5-6 to TRBJ2-7; D is ambiguous. From germline, CDR1 is SGHDT and CDR2 YYEEEE. Trimming took off 1 base at V and 3 bases at J, with 8 bases between the two ends. CDR3 size: 13 residues. In DNA, the CDR3 is TGTGCCAGCAGCTTGTACCGAGTCTACGAGCAGTACTTC. Its protein product is CASSLYRVYEQYF.

This chain connects TRBV9 to TRBJ2-7, with TRBD1 identical over 12 bases. The CDR3 sequence is 15 residues long. V shed 3 bases and J 2 bases; nucleotides not matched to a gene: 3. Germline CDR1 SGDLS, CDR2 YYNGEE. CDR3 loop: CASSGGQGAAYEQYF. CDR3 bases: TGTGCCAGCAGCGGGGGACAGGGGGCCGCCTACGAGCAGTACTTC.

This clone was observed a handful of times. The chain couples TRBV7-3 to TRBJ2-3, with 11 bases matching TRBD2. Trimming removed 2 bases from V and 5 bases from J; junction bases left unmatched: 6. Germline values: CDR1 SGHTA, CDR2 FQGTGA. This CDR3 contains 16 residues. The CDR3 sequence: CASSLGSGGAQDTQYF. The CDR3 DNA reads as TGTGCCAGCAGCTTAGGTAGCGGGGGGGCCCAAGATACGCAGTATTTT.

The chain recombines TRBV4-3 with TRBJ2-5, with 12 bases lining up with TRBD2. The CDR3 is 17 amino acids. V lost 0 bases, J lost 2 bases, and 4 bases stayed unmatched. CDR1 and CDR2 from the germline V gene are LGHNA and YSLEER. CDR3 residues: CASSQELAGGLQETQYF. The CDR3 DNA reads TGCGCCAGCAGCCAAGAACTAGCGGGGGGTCTACAAGAGACCCAGTACTTC.

The J gene is TRBJ2-2, the V gene TRBV12-3 or TRBV12-4; a weak D match, TRBD1 (5 bases). The ends were cut back, 6 bases at V and 6 bases at J, with 5 bases in the middle. The CDR3 runs 11 residues. The CDR3, as DNA: TGTGCCAGCAGACAGGCCGGGGAGCTGTTTTTT. This sequence encodes CASRQAGELFF.

The rearrangement links TRBV4-3 to TRBJ2-7; D remains unclear. Germline CDR1 LGHNA, CDR2 YSLEER. The CDR3 consists of 13 residues. V was cut by 1 base and J by 0 bases, with 4 bases left in between. CDR3 sequence: CASSQGPSYEQYF. The CDR3 DNA follows: TGCGCCAGCAGCCAAGGGCCCTCCTACGAGCAGTACTTC.

The gene calls are TRBV6-5 and TRBJ1-6, with D uncertain. Per the germline V gene, CDR1 is MNHEY and CDR2 is SVGAGI. The V gene lost 2 bases and the J gene lost 3 bases, with 8 bases spanning the gap. The CDR3 is 15 residues long. CDR3 region: CASSYVPVYNSPLHF. In DNA form, the CDR3 reads TGTGCCAGCAGTTACGTTCCGGTCTATAATTCACCCCTCCACTTT.